This TCR beta chain emerged from a study of T cell repertoires in cytomegalovirus infection. TCRdb re-analysed the reads in MiXCR, keeping a single row per CDR3 protein. In the table there are more than 300,000 distinct CDR3 sequences, roughly a third of which are singletons. This clonotype was counted a few times. As yet, its antigen is unknown. The length of the CDR3 is 19 residues. CDR1 and CDR2 from the germline V gene are SGHTA and FQGNSA. V shed 5 bases and J 2 bases; nucleotides not matched to a gene: 17. This TCR was sampled from a human donor in good health (CMV status not recorded). Some clones in this sample may be carry-over from other donors' samples. The chain is built from TRBV7-2 and TRBJ2-3; 9 nucleotides agree with TRBD1. Sequencing was performed on cultured PBMCs, taken from culture after CMV antigen stimulation. In DNA form, the CDR3 reads TGTGCCAGCAGCCTAACTCAACAGGGGGCCCCCGTGATCACAGATACGCAGTATTTT. Translated: CASSLTQQGAPVITDTQYF. The entire variable domain, with the rest obtained from reference TRBV7-2 and TRBJ2-3, is as follows: GAGVSQSPSNKVTEKGKDVELRCDPISGHTALYWYRQSLGQGLEFLIYFQGNSAPDKSGLPSDRFSAERTGGSVSTLTIQRTQQEDSAVYLCASSLTQQGAPVITDTQYFGPGTRLTVL.